This paragraph reports one T cell receptor (beta chain). How the authors handled the data: Researchers report that nucleated cell counts were estimated from reference gene primer amplification. Sequenced by immunoSEQ multiplex PCR; TCRdb stores in-frame clones only, minus some. Clone size and V and J calls were adopted from that table, with D and trimming inferred from the DNA. Here the sample spans almost 200,000 clones, 70% to 80% being singletons. The CDR3 is made up of 16 amino acids. CDR1 and CDR2 (germline): SGHNT, YYREEE (reference sequence). The V segment lost 3 bases and the J segment 10 bases; nucleotides outside the gene matches: 18. These data come from a study of blood T cell repertoires in COVID-19. Study at large: Some COVID-19 samples were acute and others convalescent; all came from the United States, Italy and Spain. The cDNA or gDNA used as material had been derived from T cells, B-cell-depleted T cells, or PBMCs.

The source material was peripheral blood. The sequence was obtained from a woman in her thirties or forties with COVID-19, enrolled during active disease. The J gene is TRBJ1-2, the V gene TRBV5-4, with TRBD1 matching over 7 bases. The CDR3 region is CASSSYADRVLPDYTF. Written as DNA, the CDR3 is TGTGCCAGCAGCTCATACGCCGACAGGGTTCTTCCGGACTACACCTTC.